This T cell receptor (beta chain) was recorded in a study of beta chain features in type 1 diabetes (dated by TCRdb to 2016 to 2018). Describing the broader study: Mean age, gender distribution, total cell number and subset yield were not different between patients and healthy donors. A total of roughly 98,000,000 sorted cells were examined across all samples, and RNA yield correlated strongly with the number of cells per subset. The study compared TCRB repertoires of sorted circulating CD4+ T cell subsets between recently diagnosed type 1 diabetes patients and matched healthy donors. Whereas all 30 or so donors provided naive and central memory subsets, regulatory and stem cell-like memory subsets were isolated from just 8 patients and about 8 healthy donors. The full study reports these points: At VDJ recombination sites, type 1 diabetes patients had fewer insertions and more deleted nucleotides, which implies abnormalities in thymic rearrangement. PCR may preferentially amplify shorter templates, but because patient and control samples were amplified and corrected together, any resulting skew would affect both groups equally. Because small numbers of individuals were included in the HLA sub-analyses, any influence of HLA type on TCRB rearrangement was left unresolved. The naive, central memory and regulatory TCRB repertoires appeared to resemble one another more closely among patients than among healthy donors. Sequencing cDNA rather than genomic DNA could over-represent highly expressing activated cells, although activation and CD3 levels did not differ between groups. In all four CD4+ subsets, TCRB CDR3 length was moderately but significantly shorter in type 1 diabetes patients.

From each donor, a single peripheral blood sample of about 110 mL on average was drawn into heparinised tubes. Naive, central memory, regulatory and stem cell-like memory CD4+ T cells were sorted on a BD FACSAria II using a panel including CD45RO, CCR7, CD25, CD127, CD95 and CD27. A purity above 98% was achieved for all sorted populations. PBMCs were isolated right away by Lymphoprep density gradient centrifugation and were stained directly, without culture. Samples were stained and sorted in pairs, with one healthy donor and one patient per experiment, so that batch effects were minimized. The High Capacity cDNA Reverse Transcription Kit was used to reverse transcribe all of the isolated RNA, meaning that expressed TCRB transcripts were what got sequenced. Deep immunoSEQ sequencing was applied to naive, central memory and regulatory T cell samples, giving an average of around 3.4 million total reads per sample. Sorted cells were lysed in RLT buffer, and RNA was extracted using DNase-treated RNeasy Micro or Mini kits according to cell number. Each cell subset was processed separately to prevent cross-contamination, with patient and healthy donor samples processed together. Using the immunoSEQ multiplex PCR, TCRB sequences were amplified from cDNA into 87-bp fragments spanning the CDR3 region. Sequencing of the amplicons was performed on the Illumina HiSeq platform. Regarding the original processing steps: Synthetic template baselines were used to correct PCR bias computationally, reads within Hamming distance 2 were collapsed together, and singletons that could not be merged were discarded. Reads were aligned against IMGT so that V, D and J genes, CDR3 length and insertions or deletions at six rearrangement sites could be assigned. Within each subset, clonotype counts were normalized to sorted cell number, and only after that were true diversity and Gini coefficients computed with the tcR R package. Repertoire sharing was quantified using the overlap coefficient calculated on TCRB nucleotide sequences. Here the immuneACCESS table is served through TCRdb, limited to in-frame sequences with V and J called. Missing clones are a known gap in these copies; in checked studies unresolved V genes cover under half, and the rest lacks a known reason. V, J and clone size were drawn from that table, and D and trimming were deduced from the DNA. The sample table shows under 200,000 clones, and 10% are seen once. The ten largest make up 0.5% of the sample.

With respect to this clone: Its antigen has not been determined. Base-call qualities are not available, and no considerably larger clone is one nucleotide away.

The CDR3, from cysteine to phenylalanine, totals 14 residues. CDR3 DNA only is kept here, 42 bases in frame from base 1. CDR1 SGHNT and CDR2 YYREEE were looked up in the germline V gene (reference sequence). From V the trimming removes 0 bases and from J it removes 8 bases, while the gene matches leave 0 bases of the junction unaccounted for. The TCR originated in a man under 40 with type 1 diabetes. This chain joins TRBV5-4 to TRBJ1-4; 11 junctional bases match TRBD1. Sample: central memory CD4+ T cells from blood. In nucleotide form, the sequence is TGTGCCAGCAGCTTGGGGGACAGGGGGGAAAAACTGTTTTTT. Its translation reads: CASSLGDRGEKLFF.